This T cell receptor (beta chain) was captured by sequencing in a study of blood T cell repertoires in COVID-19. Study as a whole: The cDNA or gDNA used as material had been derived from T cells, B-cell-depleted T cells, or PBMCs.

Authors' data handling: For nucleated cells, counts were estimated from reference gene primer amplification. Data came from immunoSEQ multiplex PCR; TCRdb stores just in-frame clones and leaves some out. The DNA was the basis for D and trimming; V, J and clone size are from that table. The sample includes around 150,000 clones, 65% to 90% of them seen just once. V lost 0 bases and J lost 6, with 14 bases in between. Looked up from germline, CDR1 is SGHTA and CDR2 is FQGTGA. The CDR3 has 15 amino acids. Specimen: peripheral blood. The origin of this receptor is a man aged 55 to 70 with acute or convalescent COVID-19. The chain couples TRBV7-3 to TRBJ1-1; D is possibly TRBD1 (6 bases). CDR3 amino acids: CASSLTTGGMAEAFF. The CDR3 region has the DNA TGTGCCAGCAGCTTAACGACAGGCGGTATGGCTGAAGCTTTCTTT.